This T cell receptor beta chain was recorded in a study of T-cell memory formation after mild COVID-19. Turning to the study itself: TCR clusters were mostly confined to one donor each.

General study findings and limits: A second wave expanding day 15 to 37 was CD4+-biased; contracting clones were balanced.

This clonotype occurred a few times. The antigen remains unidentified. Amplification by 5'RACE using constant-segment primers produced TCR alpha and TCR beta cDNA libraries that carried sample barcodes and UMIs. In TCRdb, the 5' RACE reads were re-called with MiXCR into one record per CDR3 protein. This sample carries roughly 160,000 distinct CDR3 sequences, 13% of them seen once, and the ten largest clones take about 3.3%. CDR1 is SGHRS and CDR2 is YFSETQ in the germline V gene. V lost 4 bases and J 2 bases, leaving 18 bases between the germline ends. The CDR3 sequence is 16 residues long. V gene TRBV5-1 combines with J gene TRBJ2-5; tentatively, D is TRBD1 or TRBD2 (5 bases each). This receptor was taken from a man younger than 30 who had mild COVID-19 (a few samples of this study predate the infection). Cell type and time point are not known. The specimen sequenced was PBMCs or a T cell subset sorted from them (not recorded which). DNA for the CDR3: TGCGCCAGCAGCCCATTGCCGGGACGCGATCAAGAGACCCAGTACTTC. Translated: CASSPLPGRDQETQYF.